This T cell receptor (beta chain) comes out of a study of CD8 T cells in Susac syndrome. Random hexamers primed reverse transcription of about 0.45 to 1 ug RNA. Each CDR3 protein is one row after TCRdb ran MiXCR on the immunoSEQ multiplex PCR reads. In the table there are about 210,000 distinct CDR3 sequences, 95% of which are singletons. The germline CDR1 and CDR2 sequences are DFQATT and SNEGSKA (reference sequence). This CDR3 has 13 residues. Unmatched junction bases numbered 7, after V lost 3 bases and J lost 5 bases. CD8+ and CD4+ T cells from blood underwent TCR beta sequencing, which was carried out in a high-throughput format. Included as multiple sclerosis controls were treatment-naive patients who had stable or active relapsing-remitting disease. TEMRA cells were FACS-enriched and CD8+ and CD4+ T cells negatively isolated.

This clonotype was obtained from a human donor with multiple sclerosis. V usage is TRBV20-1 and J usage is TRBJ2-7; 7 bases fit TRBD2. The sample was CD4+ T cells from PBMCs. CDR3 region: CSASSGRANEQYF. The CDR3 DNA is TGCAGTGCTAGCTCGGGGAGGGCGAACGAGCAGTACTTC.